This TCR beta chain is drawn from a study of neurological immune-mediated disorders. The table lists this clonotype with many counts. TCRdb processed the 5' RACE reads anew with MiXCR; each CDR3 protein has one entry. The sample comprises around 80,000 distinct CDR3 sequences, under 13% of which are singletons, and around 2% rests with the top ten. This receptor was obtained from a man aged 35 to 55 in good health. The sequencing sample was made of PBMCs.

In nucleotides, the CDR3 is TGCGCCAGCAGACTGGGACCCTTTAACTATGGCTACACCTTC. Its translation is CASRLGPFNYGYTF. The genes are TRBV5-1 and TRBJ1-2; a weak D match, TRBD1 (5 bases). Per the germline V gene, CDR1 is SGHRS and CDR2 is YFSETQ. CDR3 length equals 14 residues. With 5 bases removed from V and 1 base from J, the gap between germline ends came to 12 bases.